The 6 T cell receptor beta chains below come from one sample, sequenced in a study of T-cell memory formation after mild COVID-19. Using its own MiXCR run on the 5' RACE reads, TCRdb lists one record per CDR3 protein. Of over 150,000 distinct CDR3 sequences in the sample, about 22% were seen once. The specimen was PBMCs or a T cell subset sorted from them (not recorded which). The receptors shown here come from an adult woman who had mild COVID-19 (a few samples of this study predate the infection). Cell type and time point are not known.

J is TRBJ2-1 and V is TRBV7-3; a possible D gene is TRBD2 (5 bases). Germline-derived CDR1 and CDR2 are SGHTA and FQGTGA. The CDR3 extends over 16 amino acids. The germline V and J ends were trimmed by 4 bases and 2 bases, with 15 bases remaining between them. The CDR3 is CASSSSAENPYNEQFF. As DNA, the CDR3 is TGTGCCAGCAGCTCCTCAGCGGAAAACCCCTACAATGAGCAGTTCTTC.

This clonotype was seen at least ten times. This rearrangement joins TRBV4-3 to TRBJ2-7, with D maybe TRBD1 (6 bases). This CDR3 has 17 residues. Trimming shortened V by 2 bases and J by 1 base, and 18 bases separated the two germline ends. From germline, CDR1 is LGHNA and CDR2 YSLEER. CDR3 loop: CASSQSPPTQGSYEQYF. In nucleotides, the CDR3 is TGCGCCAGCAGCCAAAGTCCCCCCACTCAGGGGTCCTACGAGCAGTACTTC.

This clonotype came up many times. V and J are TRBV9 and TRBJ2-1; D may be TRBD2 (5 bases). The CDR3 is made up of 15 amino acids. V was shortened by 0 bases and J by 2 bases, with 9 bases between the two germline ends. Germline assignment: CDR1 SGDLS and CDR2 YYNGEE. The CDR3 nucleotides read TGTGCCAGCAGCGTAGCAAGCGGAGCCTACAATGAGCAGTTCTTC. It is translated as CASSVASGAYNEQFF.

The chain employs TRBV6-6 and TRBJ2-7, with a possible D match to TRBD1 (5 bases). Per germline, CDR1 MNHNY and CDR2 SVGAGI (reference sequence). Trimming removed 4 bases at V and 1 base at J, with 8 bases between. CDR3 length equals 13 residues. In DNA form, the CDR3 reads TGTGCCAGCAGTTTCACAGGTTCCTACGAGCAGTACTTC. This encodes CASSFTGSYEQYF.

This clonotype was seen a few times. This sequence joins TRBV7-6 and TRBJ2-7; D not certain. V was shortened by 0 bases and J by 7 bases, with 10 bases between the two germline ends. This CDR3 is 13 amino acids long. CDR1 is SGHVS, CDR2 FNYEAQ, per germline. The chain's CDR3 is CASSLAPAGEQYF. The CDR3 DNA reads TGTGCCAGCAGCTTAGCCCCGGCAGGTGAGCAGTACTTC.

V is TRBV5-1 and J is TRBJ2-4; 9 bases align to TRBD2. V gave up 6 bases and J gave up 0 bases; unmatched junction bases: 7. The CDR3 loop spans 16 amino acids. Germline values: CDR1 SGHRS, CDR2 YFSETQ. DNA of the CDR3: TGCGCCAGCACAAGTCTAGCGGGGCTAGCCAAAAACATTCAGTACTTC. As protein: CASTSLAGLAKNIQYF.